Presented here are 7 T cell receptor beta chains from one specimen sequenced in a study of OX40 agonist ivuxolimab in advanced cancers. The assay was immunoSEQ multiplex PCR, and TCRdb's table has in-frame clones only and misses some. The sample shows around 70,000 clones, around 83% of them seen only once. The sequences come from CD4+ or CD8+ T cells sorted from blood, collected in a trial of the OX40 agonist ivuxolimab. These receptors came from an adult with an advanced solid tumor such as melanoma, head and neck, liver or kidney cancer.

V usage is TRBV2 and J usage is TRBJ1-4; D not resolved. V was trimmed by 7 bases and J by 7 bases, leaving 13 bases between them. The germline gives CDR1 SNHLY, CDR2 FYNNEI. The CDR3 extends over 13 amino acids. CDR3: CASIRGGGEKLFF. CDR3 DNA sequence: TGTGCCAGCATCAGAGGTGGAGGTGAAAAACTGTTTTTT.

The chain recombines TRBV28 with TRBJ2-7, with 8 bases aligning to TRBD2. This CDR3 has 14 residues. From germline, CDR1 is MDHEN and CDR2 SYDVKM. Trimming removed 4 bases from V and 2 bases from J; junction bases left unmatched: 4. The CDR3 region has the DNA TGTGCCAGCAGTTCGGGGGGGCCCCCCTACGAGCAGTACTTC. This gives the protein CASSSGGPPYEQYF.

In its sample, this clone was seen a few times. The chain uses TRBV18 and TRBJ1-4; tentative D call: TRBD1 (5 bases). V lost 3 bases and J lost 8, with 13 bases in between. The CDR3 length is 14 residues. Germline V gene lookup returns CDR1 KGHSH and CDR2 LQKENI. DNA for the CDR3: TGTGCCAGCTCACCCGACAGCGTGGGGGAAAAACTGTTTTTT. Translated, it gives CASSPDSVGEKLFF. Together with reference TRBV18 and TRBJ1-4, the CDR3 gives the full variable domain: NAGVMQNPRHLVRRRGQEARLRCSPMKGHSHVYWYRQLPEEGLKFMVYLQKENIIDESGMPKERFSAEFPKEGPSILRIQQVVRGDSAAYFCASSPDSVGEKLFFGSGTQLSVL.

V and J are TRBV28 and TRBJ2-1; D is unresolved. The V gene lost 5 bases and the J gene lost 15 bases, with 20 bases spanning the gap. The CDR3 consists of 13 residues. Per germline, CDR1 MDHEN and CDR2 SYDVKM. Here the CDR3 reads CASSNSLKGFLFF. For the CDR3, the DNA is TGTGCCAGCAGTAACTCGTTAAAGGGATTCCTGTTCTTC. The full variable domain, completed using reference TRBV28 and TRBJ2-1, is DVKVTQSSRYLVKRTGEKVFLECVQDMDHENMFWYRQDPGLGLRLIYFSYDVKMKEKGDIPEGYSVSREKKERFSLILESASTNQTSMYLCASSNSLKGFLFFGPGTRLTVL.

The chain recombines TRBV30 with TRBJ1-1; D not certain. Trimming took off 3 bases at V and 3 bases at J, with 11 bases between the two ends. CDR1 and CDR2 (germline): GTSNPN, SVGIG (reference sequence). CDR3 length: 13 residues. The CDR3, as DNA: TGTGCCTGGAGCGGTAACACCCACACTGAAGCTTTCTTT. Translated, it gives CAWSGNTHTEAFF.

The chain uses TRBV7-2 and TRBJ1-2, with 7 bases identical to TRBD1. Losses at the gene ends were 5 bases for V and 8 bases for J; bases not matched to a gene: 8. The germline gives CDR1 SGHTA, CDR2 FQGNSA. This CDR3 spans 13 amino acids. The CDR3 protein is CASSQGGIGGYTF. In DNA form, the CDR3 reads TGTGCCAGCAGCCAGGGGGGCATTGGGGGCTACACCTTC.

The rearrangement joins TRBV28 to TRBJ2-3; 9 positions agree with TRBD1. The CDR3 sequence is 13 residues long. The germline V gene encodes CDR1 MDHEN and CDR2 SYDVKM. The V and J ends lost 10 bases and 3 bases, in that order; junction bases with no gene match: 5. The DNA for the CDR3 is TGTGCCACCGTTGGACAGGGGACAGATACGCAGTATTTT. Translated: CATVGQGTDTQYF.